This T cell receptor beta chain was profiled in a study of blood T cell repertoires in COVID-19. Study-level information: Specimens from acute and convalescent COVID-19 originated in the United States, Italy and Spain. In each case, the material was cDNA or gDNA derived from T cells, B-cell-depleted T cells, or PBMCs.

The authors' processing: Cell counts per sample came from amplifying reference gene primers. TCRdb's table, derived via immunoSEQ multiplex PCR, lists solely in-frame clones and lacks some. The DNA was the basis for D and trimming; V, J and clone size are from that table. The table lists about 110,000 clones, roughly 70% of them singletons. V was pared by 6 bases and J by 8 bases, with 13 bases between. This CDR3 comprises 13 residues. The chain has TRBV12-3 or TRBV12-4 and TRBJ2-2; D possibly corresponds to TRBD1 (6 bases). The sequence was obtained from a woman between 35 and 50 years old with acute or convalescent COVID-19. Sequenced: peripheral blood. Written as DNA, the CDR3 is TGTGCCAGCAGCCCGGACAGTTTTGGGGAGCTGTTTTTT. It codes for CASSPDSFGELFF.